The T cell receptor beta chain under discussion was sequenced for a study of blood T cell repertoires in COVID-19. Looking at the study overall: There were acute and convalescent COVID-19 samples, and they came from the United States, Italy and Spain. From T cells, B-cell-depleted T cells, or PBMCs came the material, which was cDNA or gDNA.

Repertoires were generated with immunoSEQ multiplex PCR, while TCRdb's copy carries only in-frame clones and drops some. The data contain approximately 100,000 clones, 84% of them singletons. Trimming pared 0 bases from V and 6 bases from J, leaving 15 bases between. Germline V gene sequence: CDR1 SGHRS, CDR2 YFSETQ. This CDR3 is 15 amino acids long. The receptor comes from a man in his 60s with acute or convalescent COVID-19. Input material: peripheral blood. This sequence joins TRBV5-1 and TRBJ1-2; TRBD1 might be the D (6 bases). CDR3 DNA sequence: TGCGCCAGCAGCTTGGAGGGGGTGCTCGGTCATGGCTACACCTTC. The encoded protein is CASSLEGVLGHGYTF. The full variable domain, rest sourced from reference TRBV5-1 and TRBJ1-2, is KAGVTQTPRYLIKTRGQQVTLSCSPISGHRSVSWYQQTPGQGLQFLFEYFSETQRNKGNFPGRFSGRQFSNSRSEMNVSTLELGDSALYLCASSLEGVLGHGYTFGSGTRLTVV.